The following is a T cell receptor beta chain sequence with its context. No antigen is known for it. The second PCR ran 7 to 11 cycles with a sample-barcoded 5' primer and J-beta primers. TCRdb reanalysed the 5' RACE reads using MiXCR and keeps one entry per CDR3 protein. This table holds 850,000 or so distinct CDR3 sequences, about 30% found once. The data are from a study of blood T cells in healthy people across ages. Study-wide points: A roughly linear age-dependent decrease characterized TCR beta diversity per million T cells.

This CDR3 has 14 residues. Deletions cut 2 bases from V and 5 bases from J, with 10 bases between. This chain connects TRBV12-3 or TRBV12-4 to TRBJ1-5; D is perhaps TRBD1 (6 bases). The sequenced sample consisted of blood. The sequence came from a woman of 80 years or more in good health. The CDR3 is CASSLSGAHQPQHF. The CDR3 nucleotides read TGTGCCAGCAGTTTATCGGGGGCCCATCAGCCCCAGCATTTT.